The rows below give T cell receptor beta chains drawn from one sample of a study of CD8 T cells in Susac syndrome. MiXCR, run by TCRdb on the immunoSEQ multiplex PCR reads, gives a single entry per CDR3 protein. This table has roughly 130,000 distinct CDR3 sequences, 90% to 95% appearing once. The sequenced sample was CD4+ T cells from PBMCs. Receptor source: a human donor in good health. CDR3s include the opening cysteine and the closing phenylalanine or tryptophan. D genes are given only for firm matches. Clone size is shown for a subset of rows, as once, few, many or a class of expanded clone.

CAWSVSRTDSGANVLTF TGTGCCTGGAGTGTCTCTAGGACAGACTCTGGGGCCAACGTCCTGACTTTC NA NA TRBV30 17 TRBJ2-6
CASSLTGTGNTGELFF TGCGCCAGCAGCTTGACCGGGACAGGGAACACCGGGGAGCTGTTTTTT TRBD1 NA TRBV5-1 16 TRBJ2-2
CASLTAGANVLTF TGTGCCAGCCTGACTGCAGGGGCCAACGTCCTGACTTTC NA NA TRBV5-4 13 TRBJ2-6
CASSFRSGSQNEQFF TGTGCCAGCAGTTTTAGGAGCGGGAGTCAAAATGAGCAGTTCTTC TRBD2 NA TRBV12-3/TRBV12-4 15 TRBJ2-1
CSVSRSGTGLAPSSYNEQFF TGCAGCGTTTCCCGAAGTGGGACGGGACTAGCGCCAAGCTCCTACAATGAGCAGTTCTTC TRBD2 NA TRBV29-1 20 TRBJ2-1
CASSLVVSGANVLTF TGTGCCAGCAGCTTAGTTGTCTCTGGGGCCAACGTCCTGACTTTC NA few TRBV7-9 15 TRBJ2-6
CASSSRQGRTYEQYF TGTGCCAGCAGCTCCAGACAGGGGCGAACCTACGAGCAGTACTTC TRBD1 NA TRBV7-2 15 TRBJ2-7
CSGWRSETQYF TGCAGTGGATGGAGGAGTGAGACCCAGTACTTC NA NA TRBV20-1 11 TRBJ2-5
CASSLAREEQFF TGCGCCAGCAGCTTGGCGCGGGAGGAGCAGTTCTTC TRBD2 NA TRBV5-1 12 TRBJ2-1
CATSRDKGTAGGQYF TGTGCCACCAGCAGAGATAAGGGGACTGCGGGGGGGCAGTACTTC TRBD2 NA TRBV15 15 TRBJ2-7
CASRTSSYEQYF TGTGCCAGCAGAACAAGCTCCTACGAGCAGTACTTC NA NA TRBV6-6 12 TRBJ2-7
CASRTGRRQVDEQYF TGTGCCAGCAGAACGGGACGAAGGCAAGTAGACGAGCAGTACTTC NA NA TRBV7-2 15 TRBJ2-7
CASKQGPYEQYF TGTGCCAGCAAACAGGGGCCCTACGAGCAGTACTTC TRBD1 once TRBV2 12 TRBJ2-7
CASSVGLGRQTQYF TGTGCCAGCAGCGTAGGGCTGGGGCGGCAGACCCAGTACTTC NA NA TRBV9 14 TRBJ2-5
CASSHGTRRDTQYF TGTGCCAGCAGCCACGGGACTAGACGAGATACGCAGTATTTT TRBD2 NA TRBV11-3 14 TRBJ2-3
CASSPAGGSEQYF TGTGCCAGCAGCCCGGCAGGGGGCAGCGAGCAGTACTTC TRBD1 NA TRBV5-6 13 TRBJ2-7
CASSMPDRVGYTF TGTGCCAGTAGTATGCCCGACCGTGTTGGCTACACCTTC NA NA TRBV19 13 TRBJ1-2
CASSPSQENEQFF TGTGCCAGCTCACCATCGCAGGAGAATGAGCAGTTCTTC NA NA TRBV18 13 TRBJ2-1
CASSGPRHYGYTF TGTGCCAGCAGTGGGCCACGTCACTATGGCTACACCTTC NA NA TRBV28 13 TRBJ1-2
CASSQPFWGNTQYF TGTGCCAGCAGCCAACCTTTCTGGGGGAATACGCAGTATTTT NA NA TRBV3-1 14 TRBJ2-3
CASSPGWGYTF TGTGCCAGCAGCCCCGGGTGGGGCTACACCTTC NA NA TRBV3-1 11 TRBJ1-2
CASSSDSWLGNEQFF TGTGCCAGCAGTTCGGACTCCTGGCTAGGCAATGAGCAGTTCTTC NA NA TRBV12-3/TRBV12-4 15 TRBJ2-1
CASGDRKETQYF TGTGCCAGCGGCGACAGGAAAGAGACCCAGTACTTC NA NA TRBV3-1 12 TRBJ2-5
CASRPTGATPPHGYGYTF TGTGCCAGCAGACCGACAGGGGCCACACCCCCTCATGGCTATGGCTACACCTTC TRBD1 NA TRBV28 18 TRBJ1-2
CASSHRNRRSSGRRTGELFF TGTGCCAGCAGCCATCGTAATCGACGATCTAGCGGGAGACGCACCGGGGAGCTGTTTTTT TRBD2 NA TRBV11-1 20 TRBJ2-2
CAISVGTGEETQYF TGTGCCATCAGTGTCGGGACAGGGGAAGAGACCCAGTACTTC TRBD1 NA TRBV10-3 14 TRBJ2-5
CAWSPGTVAYEQYF TGTGCCTGGAGTCCAGGGACCGTCGCCTACGAGCAGTACTTC NA once TRBV30 14 TRBJ2-7
CASSHVYNEQFF TGTGCCAGCAGCCATGTGTACAATGAGCAGTTCTTC NA NA TRBV3-1 12 TRBJ2-1
CATSGGYGGYTF TGTGCCACCTCCGGGGGCTACGGAGGCTACACCTTC NA NA TRBV3-1 12 TRBJ1-2
CASSQVPGRGQSGANVLTF TGTGCCAGCAGCCAAGTGCCGGGGAGGGGCCAATCTGGGGCCAACGTCCTGACTTTC TRBD2 NA TRBV3-1 19 TRBJ2-6
CASSHRDRDTQYF TGTGCCAGCAGCCACCGGGACAGAGATACGCAGTATTTT TRBD1 NA TRBV5-4 13 TRBJ2-3
CASSLTTGGYEQYF TGCGCCAGCAGCCTCACTACAGGGGGCTACGAGCAGTACTTC TRBD1 NA TRBV5-1 14 TRBJ2-7
CASSARGAGTEAFF TGTGCCAGCAGTGCGCGGGGGGCGGGCACTGAAGCTTTCTTT NA NA TRBV2 14 TRBJ1-1
CATSESGQGPYEQYF TGTGCCACCAGCGAATCGGGTCAGGGGCCCTACGAGCAGTACTTC NA NA TRBV28 15 TRBJ2-7
CASSQDRTSGRRETQYF TGTGCCAGCAGCCAAGATCGAACTAGCGGGAGGCGGGAGACCCAGTACTTC TRBD2 once TRBV3-1 17 TRBJ2-5
CASSYLDIQYF TGTGCCAGCAGTTACTTGGACATTCAGTACTTC NA NA TRBV6-5 11 TRBJ2-4
CASRMDRDHGYTF TGTGCCAGCAGGATGGACAGGGACCATGGCTACACCTTC TRBD1 NA TRBV2 13 TRBJ1-2
CASSFSDSGKNIQYF TGTGCCAGCAGCTTCTCGGACAGTGGCAAAAACATTCAGTACTTC NA NA TRBV7-6 15 TRBJ2-4
CASSFGQVTYEQYF TGTGCCAGCAGCTTTGGACAGGTTACCTACGAGCAGTACTTC TRBD1 NA TRBV5-4 14 TRBJ2-7
CASRSVGEHSYEQYF TGTGCAAGTCGCTCAGTGGGGGAGCACTCCTACGAGCAGTACTTC NA NA TRBV12-2 15 TRBJ2-7
CASSPEDLPGGYTF TGTGCCAGCTCACCGGAGGACCTCCCGGGTGGCTACACCTTC NA NA TRBV18 14 TRBJ1-2
CASSTATGELFF TGTGCCAGCAGTACAGCCACCGGGGAGCTGTTTTTT NA NA TRBV28 12 TRBJ2-2
CASSPKLPGSSYNEQFF TGTGCCAGCAGCCCCAAGTTACCGGGGAGCTCCTACAATGAGCAGTTCTTC NA NA TRBV7-9 17 TRBJ2-1
CASSFGGARYNEQFF TGTGCCAGCAGTTTTGGGGGAGCGCGGTACAATGAGCAGTTCTTC NA NA TRBV28 15 TRBJ2-1
CASSLRQGLYQVGVRETQYF TGTGCCAGCAGTCTCCGACAGGGGCTTTATCAAGTGGGAGTACGGGAGACCCAGTACTTC TRBD1 NA TRBV12-3/TRBV12-4 20 TRBJ2-5
CASSPSPGLGVYEQYF TGCGCCAGCAGCCCTTCCCCGGGACTAGGAGTCTACGAGCAGTACTTC TRBD2 NA TRBV5-1 16 TRBJ2-7
CASSLSMDTQYF TGCGCCAGCAGCTTAAGTATGGATACGCAGTATTTT NA once TRBV5-1 12 TRBJ2-3
CASSFRGEETQYF TGTGCCAGCAGTTTCAGGGGAGAAGAGACCCAGTACTTC NA NA TRBV12-3/TRBV12-4 13 TRBJ2-5
CASSRRPVAREDTQYF TGTGCCAGCTCCCGGAGGCCGGTAGCAAGGGAAGATACGCAGTATTTT NA NA TRBV27 16 TRBJ2-3
CSAASDSYEQYF TGCAGCGCAGCTAGCGACTCCTACGAGCAGTACTTC NA NA TRBV29-1 12 TRBJ2-7
CASSLAATDYGYTF TGTGCCAGCAGCTTAGCCGCGACAGACTATGGCTACACCTTC NA NA TRBV7-2 14 TRBJ1-2
CASSSGGQGVSNEQFF TGTGCCAGCAGCTCCGGAGGACAGGGTGTTAGCAATGAGCAGTTCTTC TRBD1 NA TRBV3-1 16 TRBJ2-1
CATSDYRRLKNEQFF TGTGCCACCTCGGATTACCGGCGGTTGAAGAATGAGCAGTTCTTC NA NA TRBV24-1 15 TRBJ2-1
CASRPGTGIVEQFF TGTGCCAGCAGACCCGGGACAGGGATAGTTGAGCAGTTCTTC TRBD1 NA TRBV28 14 TRBJ2-1
CSVNPGQGGSNIQYF TGCAGCGTGAACCCGGGACAGGGGGGATCCAACATTCAGTACTTC TRBD1 NA TRBV29-1 15 TRBJ2-4